A selection of T cell receptor beta chains follows, all from one sample in a study of T cells in Graves' hyperthyroidism and ophthalmopathy. TCRdb recomputed calls from the multiplex PCR reads with MiXCR, one row per CDR3 protein. This repertoire shows about 570,000 distinct CDR3 sequences, under 60% found once; its top ten account for 15% to 20%. Sequenced: peripheral blood or thyroid tissue (not recorded which). Every receptor here comes from an adult woman with Graves' disease, either hyperthyroidism or ophthalmopathy (not recorded which). Both conserved end residues are part of each CDR3. Fields, in order: CDR3 length, D gene, V gene, J gene, clone size, CDR3 DNA, CDR3 protein. The D gene is left open where the match is weak. Some rows have no size entry. The others give once, few or many, or a class for an expanded clone.

16,NA,TRBV6-6,TRBJ1-6,many,TGTGCCAGCAGTTACGCCGAGCCCGGGCTCAATTCACCCCTCCACTTT,CASSYAEPGLNSPLHF
17,TRBD1,TRBV7-9,TRBJ2-6,NA,TGTGCCAGCAGCTTAATAACAGGGACAGATGGGGCCAACGTCCTGACTTTC,CASSLITGTDGANVLTF
12,NA,TRBV7-9,TRBJ2-6,NA,TGTGCCAGCAGCCCGGTGGCCAACGTCCTGACTTTC,CASSPVANVLTF
11,NA,TRBV20-1,TRBJ1-5,NA,TGCAGTGCTAGAGCAGTACAGCCCCAGCATTTT,CSARAVQPQHF
15,NA,TRBV5-5,TRBJ2-5,many,TGTGCCAGCAGAATGGTATCGGGGTTTGGCGAGACCCAGTACTTC,CASRMVSGFGETQYF
15,TRBD1,TRBV4-2,TRBJ1-4,NA,TGTGCCAGCAGCTCGAGACAGGGGCTTAATGAAAAACTGTTTTTT,CASSSRQGLNEKLFF
13,TRBD1,TRBV20-1,TRBJ2-5,NA,TGCAGTGCAACGCGGACAGGGGTAGAGACCCAGTACTTC,CSATRTGVETQYF
15,NA,TRBV7-2,TRBJ1-1,NA,TGTGCCAGCAGCCGGGGGGGGGGGATGAACACTGAAGCTTTCTTT,CASSRGGGMNTEAFF
18,NA,TRBV12-3/TRBV12-4,TRBJ1-4,NA,TGTGCCAGCAGTTTAGGAAGGGGTTTTTGGGGAACTAATGAAAAACTGTTTTTT,CASSLGRGFWGTNEKLFF
12,NA,TRBV29-1,TRBJ2-7,NA,TGCGGCGTTGCACAGGAATCCTACGAGCAGTACTTC,CGVAQESYEQYF
14,NA,TRBV7-9,TRBJ2-2,NA,TGTGCCAGCACCCCCACCGGGAGCACCGGGGAGCTGTTTTTT,CASTPTGSTGELFF
14,NA,TRBV2,TRBJ1-2,many,TGTGCCAGCAGTGAATCAGGGCCAGGCTATGGCTACACCTTC,CASSESGPGYGYTF
13,NA,TRBV19,TRBJ1-1,many,TGTGCCAGTAGCCCGTACAGGGTCCCTGAAGCTTTCTTT,CASSPYRVPEAFF
14,NA,TRBV3-1,TRBJ2-7,many,TGTGCCAGCAGCCAAGGGCAGTTATCCTACGAGCAGTACTTC,CASSQGQLSYEQYF
13,NA,TRBV7-2,TRBJ1-1,few,TGTGCCAGCAGGATCTACGCGGACACTGAAGCTTTCTTT,CASRIYADTEAFF
13,NA,TRBV7-4,TRBJ1-1,NA,TGTGCCAGCAGAATCTCCTCGAACACTGAAGCCTTCTTT,CASRISSNTEAFF
15,NA,TRBV25-1,TRBJ1-2,many,TGTGCCAGCAGTGGGACAGACAGGTTAGGACCTGGCTACACCTTC,CASSGTDRLGPGYTF
17,TRBD2,TRBV9,TRBJ2-5,NA,TGTGCCAGCAGCGTCGGACTAGCGGGAGGCACAAAAGAGACCCAGTACTTC,CASSVGLAGGTKETQYF